Sequencing of this T cell receptor (beta chain) was carried out in a study of molecular identifiers for immune sequencing clone quantification (dated by TCRdb to 2016 to 2018). Study-wide context: In a replicate experiment, RNA from roughly 20,000 or 100,000 naive CD8 T cells was split into five aliquots, four of which were sequenced. The study was a methods study using CD8 T cells to benchmark molecular-identifier clustering-based TCR repertoire sequencing (MIDCIRS) and TCR RNA copy counting.

Libraries of naive CD8 T cells were built from approximately 20,000 to 1,000,000 sorted cells, with 10%, 30% or 50% of the purified RNA used. On a BD FACSAria II, naive CD8 T cells were FACS-sorted as CD8+CD4-CCR7+CD45RA+ and collected into RLT Plus buffer. To test detection sensitivity, Jurkat RNA equivalent to about eleven TCR copies was spiked into samples of roughly 19,000-1,000,000 naive CD8 T cells. Enrichment of CD8 T cells was performed with RosetteSep CD8+ T Cell Enrichment Cocktail and Ficoll-Paque, after which ACK red cell lysis was carried out. Libraries came from PCR. Sequencing instrument: Illumina HiSeq 4000. Bulk TCR libraries were made following a previously described method, with the TCR primers given in Table S5. The Qiagen AllPrep DNA/RNA kit was used to purify total RNA. Before analysis, reads from multiple sequencing runs of one library were combined. The original methods were these. Reads were retained only if the reads had an exact TCR constant sequence, and the retained reads were trimmed to 150 nt and grouped according to their 12-nt molecular barcodes. Reads inside each barcode group were sub-clustered using a 15% Levenshtein threshold, and a quality-weighted consensus sequence was constructed for each RNA molecule. Non-functional sequences were removed, as were lower-count sequences one edit away from another. Based on fitting two negative binomial distributions, any barcode sub-cluster with under 20% of the maximum read count was discarded. The public reads were run again by TCRdb, first through fastp at Q25 and then through MiXCR, and only productive beta chains were kept. Duplicate CDR3 protein sequences are folded into a single record with the most common DNA and genes. The V and J calls and clone size come from TCRdb's table, not from the authors' own analysis. The sample table contains about 320,000 distinct CDR3 sequences; only one count was recorded for about a fifth of them. Of the sample, approximately 0.83% falls within the top ten clones.

From a lookup of the germline V gene, CDR1 and CDR2 are MNHEY and SVGAGI. Reading from cysteine to phenylalanine, the CDR3 counts 13 amino acids. The sequence is cut down to CDR3 DNA, 39 bases in frame from base 1. Results the study describes overall, beyond this receptor: Clones above 20 RNA copies held over 97% of molecules in CMV-specific effector cells but under 1% in naive cells. A single cell's worth of spiked-in Jurkat TCR RNA was reported detectable even among one million naive CD8 T cells. Modeling gave about three recovered TCR RNA copies per cell versus around 10 by digital PCR, implying approximately 30% capture efficiency. Without barcode sub-clustering, chimeric consensus sequences inflated TCR diversity; chimeras reached as high as 47%. The sizes of highly expanded clones could end up underestimated when identical TCR molecules share a barcode. Spiked-in Jurkat TCR RNA (about ten copies' worth), which is not part of the donor repertoire, was contained in the naive libraries.

Regarding this clonotype: Its antigen is not yet known. Given a much more abundant clone one base away, this may be a read error.

The TCR comes from a human donor in good health. Some libraries in this study had Jurkat cell RNA spiked in. Sequencing used naive CD8+ T cells from blood, with Jurkat cell RNA spiked in. The sample's cell subset or site label, decoded: FACS-sorted CD8+CD4-CCR7+CD45RA+ naive T cells. The V gene is TRBV6-5 and the J gene is TRBJ1-2, and perhaps TRBD1 as D gene, on 6 matching bases. The CDR3 loop reads CASSFQGQNGCTF. The nucleotide sequence is TGTGCCAGCAGTTTCCAGGGGCAGAATGGCTGCACCTTC.